The rows below give T cell receptor beta chains drawn from one sample of a study of blood T cell repertoires in COVID-19. Method: immunoSEQ multiplex PCR; TCRdb's copy keeps in-frame clones and lacks some. The sample comprises 55,000 to 65,000 clones, about 91% of which are singletons, and roughly an eighth rests with the top ten. The sequenced sample was peripheral blood. These receptors originate from a woman aged 60-70 years with active COVID-19. Both conserved end residues are part of each CDR3. The D gene is left open where the match is weak. Size is omitted from some rows. Given values are once, few, many or a class for expanded clones.

cdr3_aa: CASIIVRDTSGNTIYF
cdr3_nt: TGTGCCAGCATCATTGTCCGGGACACCTCTGGAAACACCATATATTTT
cdr3_length: 16
v_call: TRBV21-1
d_call: .
clone_size: .
j_call: TRBJ1-3

cdr3_aa: CASSTEGHSNQPQHF
cdr3_nt: TGTGCCAGCAGTACGGAGGGCCATAGCAATCAGCCCCAGCATTTT
cdr3_length: 15
v_call: TRBV7-9
d_call: .
clone_size: .
j_call: TRBJ1-5

cdr3_aa: CASGAGPEADTQYF
cdr3_nt: TGTGCTAGCGGCGCGGGGCCGGAAGCAGATACGCAGTATTTT
cdr3_length: 14
v_call: TRBV12-5
d_call: .
clone_size: .
j_call: TRBJ2-3

cdr3_aa: CASTLSGGSYNEQFF
cdr3_nt: TGTGCCAGCACCCTTAGCGGGGGGTCCTACAATGAGCAGTTCTTC
cdr3_length: 15
v_call: TRBV28
d_call: TRBD2
clone_size: once
j_call: TRBJ2-1

cdr3_aa: CASSLGGSGDETQYF
cdr3_nt: TGTGCCAGCAGTCTCGGCGGTTCAGGGGACGAGACCCAGTACTTC
cdr3_length: 15
v_call: TRBV2
d_call: .
clone_size: .
j_call: TRBJ2-5

cdr3_aa: CASSYTGTGSQPQHF
cdr3_nt: TGTGCCAGCAGCTATACCGGGACAGGGAGTCAGCCCCAGCATTTT
cdr3_length: 15
v_call: TRBV2
d_call: TRBD1
clone_size: .
j_call: TRBJ1-5

cdr3_aa: CASSLTDTQYF
cdr3_nt: TGTGCCAGCAGCCTCACAGATACGCAGTATTTT
cdr3_length: 11
v_call: TRBV11-2
d_call: .
clone_size: .
j_call: TRBJ2-3

cdr3_aa: CASSEQLGLGYEQYF
cdr3_nt: TGTGCCAGCAGTGAACAGTTGGGACTGGGCTACGAGCAGTACTTC
cdr3_length: 15
v_call: TRBV2
d_call: .
clone_size: .
j_call: TRBJ2-7

cdr3_aa: CASTLDRRYGYTF
cdr3_nt: TGTGCCAGCACATTAGACAGGCGCTATGGCTACACCTTC
cdr3_length: 13
v_call: TRBV6-4
d_call: .
clone_size: .
j_call: TRBJ1-2

cdr3_aa: CSVGRGYEQYF
cdr3_nt: TGCAGCGTTGGTCGGGGGTACGAGCAGTACTTC
cdr3_length: 11
v_call: TRBV29-1
d_call: .
clone_size: .
j_call: TRBJ2-7

cdr3_aa: CATSDTGHGETQYF
cdr3_nt: TGTGCCACCAGTGATACTGGACACGGAGAGACCCAGTACTTC
cdr3_length: 14
v_call: TRBV24-1
d_call: .
clone_size: .
j_call: TRBJ2-5

cdr3_aa: CASSPRDRRGYGYTF
cdr3_nt: TGTGCCAGCAGCCCCCGGGACAGGCGAGGCTATGGCTACACCTTC
cdr3_length: 15
v_call: TRBV3-1/TRBV3-2
d_call: TRBD1
clone_size: .
j_call: TRBJ1-2

cdr3_aa: CASSEVGGGNQPQHF
cdr3_nt: TGTGCCAGCAGTGAAGTTGGGGGGGGGAATCAGCCCCAGCATTTT
cdr3_length: 15
v_call: TRBV6-1
d_call: .
clone_size: .
j_call: TRBJ1-5

cdr3_aa: CASSPQRGAGNEQFF
cdr3_nt: TGTGCCAGCAGCCCTCAGCGGGGGGCCGGCAATGAGCAGTTCTTC
cdr3_length: 15
v_call: TRBV7-7
d_call: TRBD2
clone_size: few
j_call: TRBJ2-1

cdr3_aa: CASSQSGEVEETQYF
cdr3_nt: TGCGCCAGCAGTCAGAGTGGGGAGGTGGAAGAGACCCAGTACTTC
cdr3_length: 15
v_call: TRBV10-1
d_call: .
clone_size: .
j_call: TRBJ2-5

cdr3_aa: CASSLTGLAGDEQFF
cdr3_nt: TGTGCCAGCAGCTTGACGGGACTAGCGGGGGATGAGCAGTTCTTC
cdr3_length: 15
v_call: TRBV11-2
d_call: TRBD2
clone_size: once
j_call: TRBJ2-1

cdr3_aa: CASSLFFTSQETQYF
cdr3_nt: TGTGCCAGCAGCCTTTTTTTTACTAGCCAAGAGACCCAGTACTTC
cdr3_length: 15
v_call: TRBV7-2
d_call: .
clone_size: .
j_call: TRBJ2-5

cdr3_aa: CASSFRVGNSPLHF
cdr3_nt: TGTGCCAGCAGCTTCAGGGTGGGCAATTCACCCCTCCACTTT
cdr3_length: 14
v_call: TRBV7-2
d_call: .
clone_size: few
j_call: TRBJ1-6

cdr3_aa: CSAYRETQYF
cdr3_nt: TGCAGTGCCTACCGGGAGACCCAGTACTTC
cdr3_length: 10
v_call: TRBV20-1
d_call: .
clone_size: once
j_call: TRBJ2-5

cdr3_aa: CASSQDLGVLLEKLFF
cdr3_nt: TGCGCCAGCAGCCAAGATCTTGGAGTGCTCCTGGAAAAACTGTTTTTT
cdr3_length: 16
v_call: TRBV4-3
d_call: .
clone_size: .
j_call: TRBJ1-4

cdr3_aa: CASGERSYNSPLHF
cdr3_nt: TGTGCCAGCGGGGAGCGATCCTATAATTCACCCCTCCACTTT
cdr3_length: 14
v_call: TRBV28
d_call: .
clone_size: .
j_call: TRBJ1-6

cdr3_aa: CASSLISGQGAVTQYF
cdr3_nt: TGTGCCAGCAGCTTGATATCTGGACAGGGGGCAGTTACGCAGTATTTT
cdr3_length: 16
v_call: TRBV5-6
d_call: TRBD1
clone_size: .
j_call: TRBJ2-3

cdr3_aa: CASSSYGLEGGNTQYF
cdr3_nt: TGTGCCAGCAGCTCATATGGACTAGAAGGTGGCAATACGCAGTATTTT
cdr3_length: 16
v_call: TRBV7-3
d_call: TRBD2
clone_size: once
j_call: TRBJ2-3

cdr3_aa: CASSLQQSPSEQYF
cdr3_nt: TGCGCCAGCAGCTTGCAACAGAGTCCGAGCGAGCAGTACTTC
cdr3_length: 14
v_call: TRBV5-1
d_call: .
clone_size: .
j_call: TRBJ2-7

cdr3_aa: CASSKYRQLAKNIQYF
cdr3_nt: TGTGCCAGCAGCAAATACAGGCAGTTAGCCAAAAACATTCAGTACTTC
cdr3_length: 16
v_call: TRBV21-1
d_call: .
clone_size: .
j_call: TRBJ2-4

cdr3_aa: CAISVSGTGNYGYTF
cdr3_nt: TGTGCCATCAGTGTTAGCGGGACAGGGAACTATGGCTACACCTTC
cdr3_length: 15
v_call: TRBV10-3
d_call: TRBD1
clone_size: .
j_call: TRBJ1-2